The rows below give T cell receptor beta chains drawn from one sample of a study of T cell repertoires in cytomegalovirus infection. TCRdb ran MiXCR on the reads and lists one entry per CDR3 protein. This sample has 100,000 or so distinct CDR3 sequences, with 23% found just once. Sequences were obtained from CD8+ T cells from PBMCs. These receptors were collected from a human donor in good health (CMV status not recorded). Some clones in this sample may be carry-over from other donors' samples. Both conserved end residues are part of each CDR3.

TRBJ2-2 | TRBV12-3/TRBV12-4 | CASLSPSNTGELFF
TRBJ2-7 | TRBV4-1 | CASSQDPGTSYEQYF
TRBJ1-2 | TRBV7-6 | CASSLARTYGYTF
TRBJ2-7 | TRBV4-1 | CASSHAGSAYEQYF
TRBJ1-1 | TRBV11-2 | CVSSPGGTEAFF
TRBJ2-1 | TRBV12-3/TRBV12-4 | CASSLTQVSYNEQFF
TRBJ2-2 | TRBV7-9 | CATAYPGQGPGELFF
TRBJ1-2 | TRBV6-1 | CASREGKGNGYTF
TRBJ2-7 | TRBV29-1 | CSVVGTHYEQYF
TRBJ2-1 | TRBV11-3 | CASREAGGSSYNEQFF
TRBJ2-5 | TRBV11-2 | CASSDTGGGSETQYF
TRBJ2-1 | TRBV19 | CASSRFPGLAGDHEQFF
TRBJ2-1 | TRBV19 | CATRGTLDHLLTYNEQFF
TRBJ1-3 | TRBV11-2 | CASSLDLSSGNTIYF
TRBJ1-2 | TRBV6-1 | CASGPGDRGRANYGYTF
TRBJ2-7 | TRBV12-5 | CASGLVPGVHEQYF
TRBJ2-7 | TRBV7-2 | CASSPLRGGRVEQYF
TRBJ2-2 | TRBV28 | CASSPMSRNYRDTGELFF
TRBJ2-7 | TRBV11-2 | CASKPRDSSFEQYF
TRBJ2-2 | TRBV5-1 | CASSLDENRGTGELFF
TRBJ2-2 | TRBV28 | CATRTGVNTGELFF
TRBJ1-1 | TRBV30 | CALEWKGSGAFF
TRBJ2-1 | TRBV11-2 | CASSPLHEQFF
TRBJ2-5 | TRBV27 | CASSLSETQYF
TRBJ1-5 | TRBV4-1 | CASSHHTNSNQPQHF
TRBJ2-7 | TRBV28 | CASSSVQQGTEQYF
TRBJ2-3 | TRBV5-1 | CASNPPGGALTDTQYF
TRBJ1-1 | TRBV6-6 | CASSYSIISKGAEVFF
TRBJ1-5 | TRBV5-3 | CASSLAGVSGQPQHF
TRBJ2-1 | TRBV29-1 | CSVEFLVGGNNEQFF
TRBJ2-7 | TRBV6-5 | CASSYAGASYEQYF
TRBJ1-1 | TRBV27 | CASSLGPWGGSGTEAFF
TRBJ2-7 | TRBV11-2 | CASSLGTSGVYEQYF
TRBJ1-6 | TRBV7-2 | CASSLGESESSYNSPLHF
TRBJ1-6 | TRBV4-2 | CASSQEEGQGNSPLHF
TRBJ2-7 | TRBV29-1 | CSVATGSYEQYF
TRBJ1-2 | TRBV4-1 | CASSEKDRTRPNYGYTF
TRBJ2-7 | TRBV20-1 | CSSLGDRGSYEQYF
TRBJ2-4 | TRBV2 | CASSIALAKNIQYF
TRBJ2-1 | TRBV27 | CASSSLFSYNEQFF
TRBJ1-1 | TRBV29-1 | CSVEDGENTEAFF